This T cell receptor (beta chain) appears in the sequencing data of a study of blood T cell repertoires in COVID-19. Study-wide background: Both acute and convalescent COVID-19 samples were obtained from the United States, Italy and Spain.

TCRdb's copy holds only in-frame clones and misses some; the assay was immunoSEQ multiplex PCR. The sample shows over 130,000 clones, 70% to 85% of them seen only once. Residents of 24 US areas, aged about 18 to 95 years, made up the participants. People in the exposed group encountered a COVID-19 case within 2 weeks before entering the study. The CDR3 has 14 amino acids. CDR1 and CDR2 (germline): WSHSY, SAAADI. V was pared by 7 bases and J by 10 bases, with 11 bases of the junction left unmatched. The sequenced material came from PBMCs or T cells enriched from blood (not recorded which). This clonotype was obtained from a woman aged 18-29 years who had been exposed to COVID-19. V is TRBV10-2 and J is TRBJ1-2; 11 bases line up with TRBD1. The CDR3 nucleotides are TGCGCCAGCAAAGAGCAGGGGACAGGGGGGAACTACACCTTC. Its protein is CASKEQGTGGNYTF.